Each of the 15 T cell receptor beta chains below was sequenced from the same sample in a study of CD4 T cells in relation to SARS-CoV-2 and coronaviruses. The unexposed donors gave CD4+ T cells in about 2010-2018, prior to COVID-19. The repertoire was sequenced with immunoSEQ multiplex PCR; TCRdb's copy has only in-frame clones and lacks some. The table has around 62,000 clones, 94% seen once; the top ten hold about 0.14%. Sequencing was carried out using naive CD4+ T cells from PBMCs. As to subset: naive CD4+ T cells isolated by negative enrichment. The origin of the receptors is a human donor in good health.

V and J are TRBV9 and TRBJ2-3, with 8 positions matching TRBD1. CDR1 is SGDLS and CDR2 is YYNGEE in the germline V gene. The J segment lost 5 bases and the V segment lost 3 bases, leaving 8 bases of the junction unmatched. The CDR3 runs to 15 residues. The chain's CDR3 is CASSGGGDRRDTQYF. The CDR3 nucleotides read TGTGCCAGCAGCGGAGGTGGGGACAGGAGAGATACGCAGTATTTT.

V gene TRBV28 combines with J gene TRBJ2-3; no clear D gene. V lost 5 bases, J lost 6 bases, and 12 bases lay in between. Germline V gene lookup returns CDR1 MDHEN and CDR2 SYDVKM. The CDR3 consists of 13 residues. CDR3 DNA: TGTGCCAGCAGTACCTTGGTGTTGGATACGCAGTATTTT. Protein sequence: CASSTLVLDTQYF.

The chain joins TRBV30 to TRBJ1-5, with 7 bases identical to TRBD1. CDR1 is GTSNPN and CDR2 is SVGIG in the germline V gene (reference sequence). Germline trimming cut 5 bases from V and 2 bases from J; bases unmatched to any gene: 3. This CDR3 region has 13 residues. The CDR3 region is CAWDRDGNQPQHF. The CDR3, as DNA: TGTGCCTGGGACAGGGATGGCAATCAGCCCCAGCATTTT. The complete variable domain, with remaining parts taken from reference TRBV30 and TRBJ1-5, reads SQTIHQWPATLVQPVGSPLSLECTVEGTSNPNLYWYRQAAGRGLQLLFYSVGIGQISSEVPQNLSASRPQDRQFILSSKKLLLSDSGFYLCAWDRDGNQPQHFGDGTRLSIL.

This clone was counted between two and nine times. The J gene is TRBJ2-7, the V gene TRBV19; no firm D call. Per germline, CDR1 LNHDA and CDR2 SQIVND (reference sequence). The germline V and J ends were trimmed by 3 bases and 3 bases, with 12 bases remaining between them. CDR3 length: 14 amino acids. CDR3 nucleotide sequence: TGTGCCAGTAGTATTAAAGGAAAACTCTACGAGCAGTACTTC. This gives the protein CASSIKGKLYEQYF. Supplemented by reference TRBV19 and TRBJ2-7, the full variable domain reads DGGITQSPKYLFRKEGQNVTLSCEQNLNHDAMYWYRQDPGQGLRLIYYSQIVNDFQKGDIAEGYSVSREKKESFPLTVTSAQKNPTAFYLCASSIKGKLYEQYFGPGTRLTVT.

V usage is TRBV20-1 and J usage is TRBJ1-4; 8 bases line up with TRBD1. The CDR3 length is 15 residues. CDR1 is DFQATT, CDR2 SNEGSKA, per germline (reference sequence). J lost 2 bases, V lost 3 bases, and 5 bases had no gene match. CDR3 residues: CSASIRGPTNEKLFF. The CDR3 DNA reads as TGCAGTGCTAGTATCAGGGGGCCCACTAATGAAAAACTGTTTTTT.

The chain has TRBV15 and TRBJ2-5, with 11 bases identical to TRBD1. After removal of 2 bases from V and 7 bases from J, the junction contained 9 bases not matched to a gene. Germline-derived CDR1 and CDR2 are LNHNV and YYDKDF (reference sequence). The CDR3 spans 16 residues. The CDR3 DNA follows: TGTGCCACCAGCAGACCGGACAGGGGGCGTTACGTGACCCAGTACTTC. This codes for CATSRPDRGRYVTQYF. Using reference TRBV15 and TRBJ2-5 for the parts outside the CDR3, the full variable domain is DAMVIQNPRYQVTQFGKPVTLSCSQTLNHNVMYWYQQKSSQAPKLLFHYYDKDFNNEADTPDNFQSRRPNTSFCFLDIRSPGLGDTAMYLCATSRPDRGRYVTQYFGPGTRLLVL.

The J gene is TRBJ2-7, the V gene TRBV3-1 (or the pseudogene TRBV3-2); TRBD2 matches at 10 bases. Germline V gene data show CDR1 as LGHDT and CDR2 as YNNKEL (reference sequence). CDR3 length equals 15 residues. V was clipped by 0 bases and J by 6 bases; unmatched bases: 5. CDR3 region: CASSQESLAGVEQYF. Written as DNA, the CDR3 is TGTGCCAGCAGCCAAGAGAGCCTAGCGGGAGTCGAGCAGTACTTC.

The genes are TRBV12-3 or TRBV12-4 and TRBJ1-4; the match to TRBD1 covers 7 bases. The V and J ends lost 6 bases and 14 bases, in that order; junction bases with no gene match: 6. This CDR3 contains 11 residues. The CDR3 DNA reads as TGTGCCAGCAGACAGGGGACTCGGCTGTTTTTT. This codes for CASRQGTRLFF.

The chain carries TRBV18 and TRBJ2-2, with D possibly TRBD1 on 5 matching bases. Trimming took 1 base from V and 5 from J, leaving 23 bases between them. Germline V gene sequence: CDR1 KGHSH, CDR2 LQKENI. There are 19 residues in the CDR3. The CDR3 DNA sequence: TGTGCCAGCTCACCACAAGCCCAGTTAGGACACGGTGGGACCGGGGAGCTGTTTTTT. Its protein product is CASSPQAQLGHGGTGELFF.

This clone appeared a single time. CDR3 residues: CASSRTIRTSSYNEQFF. CDR3 coding DNA: TGTGCCAGCAGTCGTACCATCAGGACGAGCTCCTACAATGAGCAGTTCTTC. The chain employs TRBV6-6 and TRBJ2-1; D uncertain. There are 17 residues in the CDR3. The V gene lost 5 bases and the J gene lost 0 bases, with 17 bases spanning the gap. Looked up from germline, CDR1 is MNHNY and CDR2 is SVGAGI (reference sequence).

The chain has TRBV2 and TRBJ1-4; D unresolved. Germline CDR1 and CDR2: SNHLY and FYNNEI. This CDR3 spans 14 amino acids. Trimming took off 6 bases at V and 2 bases at J, with 10 bases between the two ends. CDR3 nucleotides: TGTGCCAGCAGGCCGCTTGCGACTAATGAAAAACTGTTTTTT. It translates to CASRPLATNEKLFF. The complete variable domain, with remaining parts taken from reference TRBV2 and TRBJ1-4, reads EPEVTQTPSHQVTQMGQEVILRCVPISNHLYFYWYRQILGQKVEFLVSFYNNEISEKSEIFDDQFSVERPDGSNFTLKIRSTKLEDSAMYFCASRPLATNEKLFFGSGTQLSVL.

The rearrangement links TRBV6-5 to TRBJ1-1; tentatively, D is TRBD1 (5 bases). CDR1 and CDR2 from the germline V gene are MNHEY and SVGAGI. The CDR3 runs to 15 residues. The ends were cut back, 6 bases at V and 0 bases at J, with 14 bases in the middle. CDR3 loop: CASSLTRGVNTEAFF. The DNA of the CDR3 is TGTGCCAGCAGCCTAACCCGAGGGGTGAACACTGAAGCTTTCTTT.

This rearrangement joins TRBV23-1 to TRBJ2-5, with D perhaps being TRBD1 or TRBD2 (6 bases each). TRBV23-1 is annotated as an ORF whose role is uncertain. The CDR3 is made up of 14 amino acids. The V end was cut by 7 bases, the J end by 0 bases, with 12 bases between. CDR3 DNA: TGCGCCAGCACCGAGGGGGGACACCAAGAGACCCAGTACTTC. It yields the protein CASTEGGHQETQYF.

The chain is built from TRBV12-3 or TRBV12-4 and TRBJ2-5; D call uncertain. CDR3 length: 13 amino acids. Trimming took 9 bases from V and 4 from J, leaving 15 bases between them. The CDR3 DNA is TGTGCCAGTGGGGTGGGTCCGAGAGAGACCCAGTACTTC. Amino acids: CASGVGPRETQYF.

The rearrangement links TRBV4-1 to TRBJ2-1, with D unclear. In germline, CDR1 is MGHRA, CDR2 YSYEKL. This CDR3 has 16 amino acids. Trimming shortened V by 1 base and J by 3 bases, and 13 bases separated the two germline ends. The CDR3 loop reads CASSQVDLGFYNEQFF. The CDR3 region has the DNA TGCGCCAGCAGCCAAGTTGACTTGGGATTCTACAATGAGCAGTTCTTC.